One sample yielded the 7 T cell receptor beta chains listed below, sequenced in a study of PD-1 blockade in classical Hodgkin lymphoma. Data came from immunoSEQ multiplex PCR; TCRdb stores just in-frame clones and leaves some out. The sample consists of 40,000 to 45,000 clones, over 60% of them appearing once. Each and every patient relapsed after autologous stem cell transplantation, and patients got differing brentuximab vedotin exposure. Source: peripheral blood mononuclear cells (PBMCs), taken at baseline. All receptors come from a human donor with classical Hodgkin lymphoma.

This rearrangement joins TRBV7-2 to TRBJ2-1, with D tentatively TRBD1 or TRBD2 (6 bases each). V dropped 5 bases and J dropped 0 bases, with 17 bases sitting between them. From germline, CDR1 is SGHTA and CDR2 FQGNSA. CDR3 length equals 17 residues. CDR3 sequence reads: CASSRGRGLSSYNEQFF. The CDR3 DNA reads TGTGCCAGCAGCCGTGGCCGGGGGCTAAGCTCCTACAATGAGCAGTTCTTC.

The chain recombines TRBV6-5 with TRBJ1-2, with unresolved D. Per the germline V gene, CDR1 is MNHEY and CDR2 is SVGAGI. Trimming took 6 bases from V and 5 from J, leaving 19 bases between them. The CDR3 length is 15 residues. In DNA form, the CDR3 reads TGTGCCAGCAGACGAACCCCTACTGGGGATTATGGCTACACCTTC. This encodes CASRRTPTGDYGYTF.

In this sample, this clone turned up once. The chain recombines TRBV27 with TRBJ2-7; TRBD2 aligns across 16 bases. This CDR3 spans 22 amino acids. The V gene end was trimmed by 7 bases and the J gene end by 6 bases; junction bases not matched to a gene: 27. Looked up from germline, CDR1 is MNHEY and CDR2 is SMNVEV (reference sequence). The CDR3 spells CASTSYGGTGTSGRARPGEQYF. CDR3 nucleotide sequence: TGTGCCAGCACCTCTTACGGGGGGACCGGGACTAGCGGGAGGGCCCGACCGGGCGAGCAGTACTTC.

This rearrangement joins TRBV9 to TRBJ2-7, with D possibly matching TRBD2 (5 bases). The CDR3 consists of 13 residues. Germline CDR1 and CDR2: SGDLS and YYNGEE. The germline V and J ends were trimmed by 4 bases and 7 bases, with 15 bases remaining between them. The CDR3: CASSPWSDWEQYF. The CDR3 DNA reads TGTGCCAGCAGCCCCTGGTCGGACTGGGAGCAGTACTTC.

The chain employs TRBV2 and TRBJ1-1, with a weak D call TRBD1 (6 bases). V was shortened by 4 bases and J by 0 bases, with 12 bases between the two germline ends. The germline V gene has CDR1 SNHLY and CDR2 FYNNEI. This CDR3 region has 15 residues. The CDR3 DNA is TGTGCCAGCAGTGGTTTGTCAGGGGTGAACACTGAAGCTTTCTTT. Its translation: CASSGLSGVNTEAFF.

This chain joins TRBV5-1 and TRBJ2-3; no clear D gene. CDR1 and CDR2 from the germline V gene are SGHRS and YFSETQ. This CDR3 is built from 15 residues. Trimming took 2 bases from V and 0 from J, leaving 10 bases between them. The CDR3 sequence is CASSLRLPSTDTQYF. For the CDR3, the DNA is TGCGCCAGCAGCTTACGGCTACCTAGCACAGATACGCAGTATTTT.

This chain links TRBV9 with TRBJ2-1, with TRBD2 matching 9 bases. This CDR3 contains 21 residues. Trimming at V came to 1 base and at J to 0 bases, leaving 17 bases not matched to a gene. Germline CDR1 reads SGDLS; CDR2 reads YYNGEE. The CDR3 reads CASSVNLMGGGRESSYNEQFF. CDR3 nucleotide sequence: TGTGCCAGCAGCGTAAATCTCATGGGAGGCGGGAGGGAAAGCTCCTACAATGAGCAGTTCTTC.